Below, one T cell receptor (beta chain) is given with its context. Only in-frame clones appear in the TCRdb table, and some are missing; sequencing was by immunoSEQ multiplex PCR. Of tens of thousands of clones listed, around 90% are singletons. Described time point: peripheral blood 6 weeks after treatment start. The data stem from a study of PD-L1 blockade in urothelial cancer. Study-level information: Atezolizumab (1,200 mg intravenously every 3 weeks) began in about 2014 for patients.

Sequencing was performed on PBMCs, taken around atezolizumab (anti-PD-L1) treatment. This TCR derives from a woman older than 75 with urothelial cancer.

The CDR3 sequence: CASGTSGTYNEQFF. The CDR3 DNA reads TGTGCCAGCGGAACATCAGGGACATACAATGAGCAGTTCTTC. The chain couples TRBV6-1 to TRBJ2-1; D might be TRBD1 (6 bases). This CDR3 spans 14 amino acids. Germline V gene data show CDR1 as MNHNS and CDR2 as SASEGT. The V gene lost 8 bases and the J gene lost 4 bases, with 15 bases spanning the gap.